What follows are 23 T cell receptor beta chains derived from one specimen sequenced in a study of blood T cell repertoires in COVID-19. Clones were read by immunoSEQ multiplex PCR, and TCRdb kept only the in-frame ones, dropping some. The table records around 160,000 clones, 81% of them present only once. Sample: peripheral blood. These receptors came from a human donor with acute or convalescent COVID-19. The donor label of this sample is uncertain.

The CDR3 DNA sequence: TGTGCCTGCAACCGGGACAGCAATTCACCCCTCCACTTT. Protein: CACNRDSNSPLHF. The chain employs TRBV30 and TRBJ1-6; 7 nucleotides line up with TRBD1. V dropped 6 bases and J dropped 7; count of bases not matched to a gene: 6. This CDR3 has 13 residues. In germline, CDR1 is GTSNPN, CDR2 SVGIG (reference sequence).

This CDR3 is CASSVAVPGTGELFF. The CDR3 DNA reads as TGCGCCAGCAGTGTAGCGGTCCCGGGGACCGGGGAGCTGTTTTTT. The chain uses TRBV10-1 and TRBJ2-2; possibly TRBD2 for D (6 bases). V was clipped by 4 bases and J by 5 bases, with 14 bases between them. The CDR3 totals 15 residues. Germline CDR1 and CDR2: WNHNN and SYGVQD (reference sequence).

This clone turned up a few times. The rearrangement uses TRBV7-8 and TRBJ2-7; tentative D call: TRBD1 (5 bases). The V gene's germline CDR1 is SGHVS and CDR2 FQNEAQ. This CDR3 is 13 amino acids long. Between the trimmed V and J ends, which lost 4 bases and 3 bases, there was a span of 10 bases. CDR3 amino acids: CASSYQGFYEQYF. In nucleotides, the CDR3 is TGTGCCAGCAGCTACCAGGGTTTCTACGAGCAGTACTTC.

V and J are TRBV5-1 and TRBJ2-7, with D possibly matching TRBD2 (6 bases). The CDR3 contains 15 residues. Germline V gene lookup returns CDR1 SGHRS and CDR2 YFSETQ. The V and J ends lost 4 bases and 7 bases respectively, with 21 bases between them. CDR3 sequence: CASSPDGTPIGEQYF. The CDR3 region has the DNA TGCGCCAGCAGCCCAGACGGGACTCCTATAGGTGAGCAGTACTTC.

The chain links TRBV19 to TRBJ1-6; weak D call: TRBD1 (6 bases). The V and J ends lost 2 bases and 9 bases respectively, with 11 bases between them. Germline V gene data show CDR1 as LNHDA and CDR2 as SQIVND (reference sequence). This CDR3 is built from 14 residues. Here the CDR3 DNA reads TGTGCCAGTAGTATAAAACAGGGACCTTCACCCCTCCACTTT. Its translation: CASSIKQGPSPLHF.

The chain uses TRBV19 and TRBJ1-1, with a possible D match to TRBD1 (5 bases). CDR3 length: 15 amino acids. The V gene lost 6 bases and the J gene lost 0 bases, with 14 bases spanning the gap. Germline V gene sequence: CDR1 LNHDA, CDR2 SQIVND (reference sequence). CDR3 bases: TGTGCCAGTAGCCGCCCAGGCAGGGTGAACACTGAAGCTTTCTTT. The encoded protein is CASSRPGRVNTEAFF.

This clone was observed a few times. The genes are TRBV5-1 and TRBJ1-4; TRBD1 aligns across 9 bases. The CDR3 extends over 14 amino acids. CDR1 and CDR2 from the germline V gene are SGHRS and YFSETQ. V lost 4 bases and J lost 7; bases outside the gene matches: 5. DNA of the CDR3: TGCGCCAGCAGCCAGGGGACAGGGCCTGAAAAACTGTTTTTT. Residues: CASSQGTGPEKLFF.

In DNA form, the CDR3 reads TGTGCCAGCAGTGCACCCCCGGCCTACGAGCAGTACGTC. It yields the protein CASSAPPAYEQYV. The chain has TRBV2 and TRBJ2-7, with D unresolved. CDR3 length equals 13 residues. Between the trimmed V and J ends, which lost 4 bases and 2 bases, there was a span of 9 bases. CDR1 and CDR2 (germline): SNHLY, FYNNEI.

A single count supports this clone. The V gene is TRBV25-1, the J gene TRBJ2-3, with no clear D. Germline V CDR1 and CDR2: MGHDK, SYGVNS. There are 11 residues in the CDR3. V lost 6 bases, J lost 3 bases, and 4 bases lay in between. The CDR3 DNA sequence: TGTGCCAGCAGCGTTACAGATACGCAGTATTTT. It specifies CASSVTDTQYF.

The chain uses TRBV24-1 and TRBJ2-1, with a weak D call TRBD1 (5 bases). Germline assignment: CDR1 KGHDR and CDR2 SFDVKD. Trimming took off 5 bases at V and 1 base at J, with 8 bases between the two ends. The CDR3 contains 14 residues. The CDR3 loop reads CATSVGESYNEQFF. CDR3 coding DNA: TGTGCCACCAGTGTAGGGGAATCCTACAATGAGCAGTTCTTC.

The rearrangement links TRBV6-1 to TRBJ2-3; D ambiguous. Between the trimmed V and J ends, which lost 3 bases and 7 bases, there was a span of 5 bases. The CDR3 contains 11 residues. Germline V gene data show CDR1 as MNHNS and CDR2 as SASEGT. CDR3 residues: CASSDSYTQYF. The CDR3 DNA reads TGTGCCAGCAGTGACAGTTATACGCAGTATTTT.

The CDR3 reads CASRRRDNYGYTF. In DNA form, the CDR3 reads TGTGCCAGTCGGAGGAGGGATAACTATGGCTACACCTTC. The rearrangement uses TRBV6-5 and TRBJ1-2, with no clear D. Germline CDR1 is MNHEY and CDR2 is SVGAGI. Trimming left V 9 bases short and J 1 base short, with 12 bases between. The CDR3 totals 13 residues.

The chain links TRBV6-5 to TRBJ2-1, with D perhaps matching TRBD2 (7 bases). V lost 0 bases, J lost 5 bases, and 14 bases lay in between. Per the germline V gene, CDR1 is MNHEY and CDR2 is SVGAGI. CDR3 length: 16 amino acids. The CDR3 nucleotides are TGTGCCAGCAGTTACTCGGGGGGGCCCCAGGACAATGAGCAGTTCTTC. Its translation: CASSYSGGPQDNEQFF.

The V gene is TRBV7-2, the J gene TRBJ1-2; weak D call: TRBD1 (5 bases). V lost 5 bases to trimming and J lost 4 bases, with 11 bases between them. Germline V lookup: CDR1 SGHTA, CDR2 FQGNSA. This CDR3 is 13 amino acids long. This chain's CDR3 is CASSLQVSYGYTF. As DNA, the CDR3 is TGTGCCAGCAGCCTACAGGTCAGCTATGGCTACACCTTC.

The chain employs TRBV5-1 and TRBJ1-4; D possibly corresponds to TRBD1 (5 bases). Looked up from germline, CDR1 is SGHRS and CDR2 is YFSETQ. Trimming took 7 bases from V and 7 from J, leaving 20 bases between them. The CDR3 is made up of 15 amino acids. The DNA of the CDR3 is TGCGCCAGCCAAAACGGGGACCGGGAGACTGAAAAACTGTTTTTT. The encoded protein is CASQNGDRETEKLFF.

The CDR3 DNA reads TGTGCCAGCAGCTCCCCCGGGACAGGGATTACCTACGAGCAGTACTTC. As protein: CASSSPGTGITYEQYF. This chain connects TRBV7-8 to TRBJ2-7; 9 bases map to TRBD1. This CDR3 region has 16 residues. CDR1 and CDR2 from the germline V gene are SGHVS and FQNEAQ. After removal of 4 bases from V and 2 bases from J, the junction contained 9 bases not matched to a gene.

The chain employs TRBV3-1 (or the pseudogene TRBV3-2) and TRBJ2-5; D not certain. V lost 0 bases and J 5 bases, leaving 10 bases between the germline ends. The CDR3 extends over 14 amino acids. Germline CDR1 is LGHDT and CDR2 is YNNKEL (reference sequence). DNA for the CDR3: TGTGCCAGCAGCCAAGATCAGATTTGGGAGACCCAGTACTTC. This sequence encodes CASSQDQIWETQYF.

This chain connects TRBV5-6 to TRBJ1-4, with D unresolved. The CDR3 extends over 15 amino acids. Trimming pared 2 bases from V and 5 bases from J, leaving 13 bases between. The germline CDR1 and CDR2 sequences are SGHDT and YYEEEE. CDR3 coding DNA: TGTGCCAGCAGCTTTTCCCACCGGGAGAATGAAAAACTGTTTTTT. This encodes CASSFSHRENEKLFF.

This clone is a singleton in its sample. The rearrangement joins TRBV5-6 to TRBJ1-2; weak D call: TRBD1 (6 bases). CDR3 length: 13 amino acids. Germline V gene lookup returns CDR1 SGHDT and CDR2 YYEEEE. With 2 bases removed from V and 7 bases from J, the gap between germline ends came to 12 bases. The CDR3 coding sequence is TGTGCCAGCAGCTTCAGGGGAGGGATTGGCTACACCTTC. Amino acid sequence: CASSFRGGIGYTF.

The chain links TRBV5-1 to TRBJ2-6, with TRBD1 identical over 7 bases. V shed 5 bases and J 2 bases; nucleotides not matched to a gene: 1. Germline CDR1 SGHRS, CDR2 YFSETQ. CDR3 size: 14 residues. CDR3 residues: CASRQGTGANVLTF. The CDR3 bases are TGCGCCAGCAGACAGGGGACTGGGGCCAACGTCCTGACTTTC.

The J gene is TRBJ2-7, the V gene TRBV5-6; D is possibly TRBD2 (6 bases). Trimming left V 4 bases short and J 7 bases short, with 9 bases between. Per germline, CDR1 SGHDT and CDR2 YYEEEE. This CDR3 has 11 amino acids. The CDR3 loop reads CASSTEGEQYF. CDR3 coding DNA: TGTGCCAGCAGCACGGAGGGGGAGCAGTACTTC.

This clone has more than one count but fewer than ten. The CDR3 protein is CAWSRQGEKLFF. CDR3 DNA sequence: TGTGCCTGGAGTAGGCAGGGGGAAAAACTGTTTTTT. The J gene is TRBJ1-4, the V gene TRBV30; weak D call: TRBD1 (6 bases). The CDR3 contains 12 residues. Trimming left V 2 bases short and J 8 bases short, with 9 bases between. Germline V gene lookup returns CDR1 GTSNPN and CDR2 SVGIG (reference sequence).

This clone was picked up one time. The rearrangement uses TRBV19 and TRBJ1-3; 7 bases fit TRBD1. Germline V gives CDR1 LNHDA, CDR2 SQIVND (reference sequence). V dropped 5 bases and J dropped 4; count of bases not matched to a gene: 11. CDR3 length: 16 amino acids. This CDR3 reads CASSAVDRVAGNTIYF. The CDR3 bases are TGTGCCAGTAGTGCGGTCGACAGGGTGGCAGGAAACACCATATATTTT.